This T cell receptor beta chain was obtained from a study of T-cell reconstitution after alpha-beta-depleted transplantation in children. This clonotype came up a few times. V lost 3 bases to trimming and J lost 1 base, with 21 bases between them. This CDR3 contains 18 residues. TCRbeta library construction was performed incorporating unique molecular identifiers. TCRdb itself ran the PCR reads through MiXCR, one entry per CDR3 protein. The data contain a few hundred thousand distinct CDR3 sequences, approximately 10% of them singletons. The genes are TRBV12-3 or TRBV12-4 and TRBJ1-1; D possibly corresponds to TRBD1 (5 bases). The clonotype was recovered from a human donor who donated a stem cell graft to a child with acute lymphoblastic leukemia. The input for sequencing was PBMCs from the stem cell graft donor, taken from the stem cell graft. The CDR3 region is CASSFLGGVASANTEAFF. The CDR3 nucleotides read TGTGCCAGCAGTTTCCTTGGGGGTGTTGCGTCTGCGAACACTGAAGCTTTCTTT.